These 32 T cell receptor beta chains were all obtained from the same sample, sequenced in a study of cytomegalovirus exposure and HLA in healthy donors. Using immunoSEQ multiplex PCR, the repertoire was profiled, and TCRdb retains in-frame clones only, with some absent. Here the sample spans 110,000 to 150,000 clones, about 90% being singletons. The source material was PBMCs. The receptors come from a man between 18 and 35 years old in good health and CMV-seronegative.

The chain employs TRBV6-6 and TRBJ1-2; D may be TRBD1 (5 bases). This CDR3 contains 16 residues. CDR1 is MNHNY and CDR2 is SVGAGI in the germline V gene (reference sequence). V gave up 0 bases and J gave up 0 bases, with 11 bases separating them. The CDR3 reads CASSYSWTTSNYGYTF. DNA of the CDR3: TGTGCCAGCAGTTACTCGTGGACAACATCTAACTATGGCTACACCTTC.

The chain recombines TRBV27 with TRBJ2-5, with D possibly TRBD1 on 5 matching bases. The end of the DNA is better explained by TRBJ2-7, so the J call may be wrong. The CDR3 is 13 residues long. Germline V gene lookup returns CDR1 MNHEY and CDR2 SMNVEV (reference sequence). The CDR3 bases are TGTGCCAGCGGGTTTATAGGGGCCTACGAGCAGTACTTC. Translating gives CASGFIGAYEQYF.

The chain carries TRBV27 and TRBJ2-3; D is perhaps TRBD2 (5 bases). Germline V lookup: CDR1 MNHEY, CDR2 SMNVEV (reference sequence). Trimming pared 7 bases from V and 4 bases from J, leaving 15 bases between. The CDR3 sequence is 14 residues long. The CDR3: CASTSTRAPDTQYF. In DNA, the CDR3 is TGTGCCAGCACCTCCACGAGGGCGCCAGATACGCAGTATTTT.

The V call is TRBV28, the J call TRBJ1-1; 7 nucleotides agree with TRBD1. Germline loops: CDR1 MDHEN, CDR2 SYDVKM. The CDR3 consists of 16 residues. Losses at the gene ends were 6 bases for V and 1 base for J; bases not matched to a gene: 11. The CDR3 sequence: CASRTLLTGTNTEAFF. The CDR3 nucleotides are TGTGCCAGCAGGACCTTATTGACAGGGACGAACACTGAAGCTTTCTTT.

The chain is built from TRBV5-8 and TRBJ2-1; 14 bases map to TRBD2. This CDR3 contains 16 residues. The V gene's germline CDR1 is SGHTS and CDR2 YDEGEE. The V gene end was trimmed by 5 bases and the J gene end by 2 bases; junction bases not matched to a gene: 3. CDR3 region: CASSRTSGGPYNEQFF. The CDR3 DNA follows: TGTGCCAGCAGTCGGACTAGCGGGGGGCCCTACAATGAGCAGTTCTTC.

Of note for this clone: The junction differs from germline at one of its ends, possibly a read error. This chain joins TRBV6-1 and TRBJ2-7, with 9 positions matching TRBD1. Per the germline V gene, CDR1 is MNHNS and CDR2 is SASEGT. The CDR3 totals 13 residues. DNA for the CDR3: TGTGCCAGCAGTGTTACCGGGACAGGGCCAAAAAACTTC. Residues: CASSVTGTGPKNF.

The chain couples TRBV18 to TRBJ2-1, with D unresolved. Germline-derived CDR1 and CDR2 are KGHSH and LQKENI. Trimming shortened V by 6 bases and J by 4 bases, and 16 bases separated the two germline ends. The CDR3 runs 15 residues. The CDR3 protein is CASSQSQAEYNEQFF. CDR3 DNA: TGTGCCAGCTCCCAAAGTCAGGCCGAGTACAATGAGCAGTTCTTC. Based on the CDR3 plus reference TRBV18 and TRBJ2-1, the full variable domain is NAGVMQNPRHLVRRRGQEARLRCSPMKGHSHVYWYRQLPEEGLKFMVYLQKENIIDESGMPKERFSAEFPKEGPSILRIQQVVRGDSAAYFCASSQSQAEYNEQFFGPGTRLTVL.

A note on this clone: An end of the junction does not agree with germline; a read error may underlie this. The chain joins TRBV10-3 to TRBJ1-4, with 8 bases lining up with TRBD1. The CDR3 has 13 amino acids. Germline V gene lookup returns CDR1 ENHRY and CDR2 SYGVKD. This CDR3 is CAISTGQEGFQVF. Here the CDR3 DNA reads TGTGCCATCAGTACGGGACAGGAGGGTTTTCAGGTTTTT.

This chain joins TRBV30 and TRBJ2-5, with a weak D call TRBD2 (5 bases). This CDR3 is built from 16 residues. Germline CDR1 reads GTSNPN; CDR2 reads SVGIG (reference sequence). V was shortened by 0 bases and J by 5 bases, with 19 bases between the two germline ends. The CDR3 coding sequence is TGTGCCTGGAGTGTAAAGGGAGTAGCGAGGAGGGAGACCCAGTACTTC. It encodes CAWSVKGVARRETQYF.

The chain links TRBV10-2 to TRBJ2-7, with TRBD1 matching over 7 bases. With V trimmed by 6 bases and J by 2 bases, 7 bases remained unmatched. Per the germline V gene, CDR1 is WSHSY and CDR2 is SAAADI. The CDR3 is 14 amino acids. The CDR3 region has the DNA TGCGCCAGCAGCGGACACAGGGGAACCTACGAGCAGTACTTC. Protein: CASSGHRGTYEQYF.

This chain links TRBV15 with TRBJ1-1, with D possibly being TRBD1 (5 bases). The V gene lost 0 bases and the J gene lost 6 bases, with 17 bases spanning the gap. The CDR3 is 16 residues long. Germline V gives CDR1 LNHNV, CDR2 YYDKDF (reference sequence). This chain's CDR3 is CATSRDISAGKAEAFF. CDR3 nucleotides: TGTGCCACCAGCAGAGATATATCGGCAGGGAAGGCTGAAGCTTTCTTT.

The CDR3 loop is CASSSLRTGDGGYTF. The CDR3 DNA reads TGTGCCAGCAGCTCTCTTCGGACAGGCGATGGAGGCTACACCTTC. The chain couples TRBV11-2 to TRBJ1-2; the match to TRBD1 covers 7 bases. The germline V gene has CDR1 SGHAT and CDR2 FQNNGV. The V segment lost 4 bases and the J segment 8 bases; nucleotides outside the gene matches: 13. This CDR3 is 15 amino acids long.

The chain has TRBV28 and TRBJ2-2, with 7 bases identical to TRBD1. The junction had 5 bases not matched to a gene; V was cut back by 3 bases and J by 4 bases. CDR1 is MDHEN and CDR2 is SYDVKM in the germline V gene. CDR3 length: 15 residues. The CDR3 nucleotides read TGTGCCAGCAGTTTGGACAGGTTGGGCACCGGGGAGCTGTTTTTT. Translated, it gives CASSLDRLGTGELFF.

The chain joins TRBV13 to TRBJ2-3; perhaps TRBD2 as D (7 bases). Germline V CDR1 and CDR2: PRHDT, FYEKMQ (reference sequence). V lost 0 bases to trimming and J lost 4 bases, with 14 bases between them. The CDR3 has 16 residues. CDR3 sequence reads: CASSLGLGGGPDTQYF. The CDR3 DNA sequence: TGTGCCAGCAGCTTAGGCCTTGGGGGGGGCCCAGATACGCAGTATTTT.

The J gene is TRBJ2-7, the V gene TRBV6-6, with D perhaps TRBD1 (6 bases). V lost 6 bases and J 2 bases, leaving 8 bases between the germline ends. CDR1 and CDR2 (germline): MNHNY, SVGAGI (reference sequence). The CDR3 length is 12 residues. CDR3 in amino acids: CASSAGAYEQYF. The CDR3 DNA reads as TGTGCCAGCAGCGCAGGGGCCTACGAGCAGTACTTC.

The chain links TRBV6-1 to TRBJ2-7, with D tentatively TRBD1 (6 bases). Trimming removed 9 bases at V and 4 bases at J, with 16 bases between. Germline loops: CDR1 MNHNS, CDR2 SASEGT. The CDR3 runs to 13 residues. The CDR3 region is CASGRGGPYEQYF. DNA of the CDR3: TGTGCCAGTGGCCGAGGGGGTCCTTACGAGCAGTACTTC.

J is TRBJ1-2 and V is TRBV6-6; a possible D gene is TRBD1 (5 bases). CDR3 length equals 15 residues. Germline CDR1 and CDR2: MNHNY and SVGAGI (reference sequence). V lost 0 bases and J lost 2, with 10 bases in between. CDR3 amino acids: CASSYSTAGNYGYTF. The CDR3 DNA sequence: TGTGCCAGCAGTTACTCGACAGCGGGGAACTATGGCTACACCTTC.

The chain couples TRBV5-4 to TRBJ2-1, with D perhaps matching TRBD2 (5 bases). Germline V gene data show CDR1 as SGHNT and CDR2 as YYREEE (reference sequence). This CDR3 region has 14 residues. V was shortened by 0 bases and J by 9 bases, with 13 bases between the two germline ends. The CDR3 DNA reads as TGTGCCAGCAGCTTGGGAACGTCAGGAGGTGAGCAGTTCTTC. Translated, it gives CASSLGTSGGEQFF.

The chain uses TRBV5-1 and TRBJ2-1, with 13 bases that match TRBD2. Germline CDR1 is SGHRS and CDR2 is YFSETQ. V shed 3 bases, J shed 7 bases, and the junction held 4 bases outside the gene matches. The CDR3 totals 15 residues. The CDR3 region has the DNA TGCGCCAGCAGCTATGGACTAGCGGGGGTAAATGAGCAGTTCTTC. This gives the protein CASSYGLAGVNEQFF.

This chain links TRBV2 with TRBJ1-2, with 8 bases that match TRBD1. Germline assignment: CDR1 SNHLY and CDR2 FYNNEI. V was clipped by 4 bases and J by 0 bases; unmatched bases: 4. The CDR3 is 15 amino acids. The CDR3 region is CASSGQGRTNYGYTF. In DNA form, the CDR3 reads TGTGCCAGCAGTGGACAGGGGCGAACTAACTATGGCTACACCTTC. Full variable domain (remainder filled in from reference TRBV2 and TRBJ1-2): EPEVTQTPSHQVTQMGQEVILRCVPISNHLYFYWYRQILGQKVEFLVSFYNNEISEKSEIFDDQFSVERPDGSNFTLKIRSTKLEDSAMYFCASSGQGRTNYGYTFGSGTRLTVV.

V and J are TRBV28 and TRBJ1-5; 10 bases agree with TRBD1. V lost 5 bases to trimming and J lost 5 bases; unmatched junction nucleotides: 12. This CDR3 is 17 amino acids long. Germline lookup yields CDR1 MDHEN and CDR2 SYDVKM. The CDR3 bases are TGTGCCAGCAGTACCACCGGGACAGGGGTCGTGTATCAGCCCCAGCATTTT. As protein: CASSTTGTGVVYQPQHF.

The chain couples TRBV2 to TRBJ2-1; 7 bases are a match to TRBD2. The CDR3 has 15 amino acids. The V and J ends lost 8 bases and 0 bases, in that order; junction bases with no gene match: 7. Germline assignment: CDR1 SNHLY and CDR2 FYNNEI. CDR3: CASFVGRSSYNEQFF. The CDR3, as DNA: TGTGCCAGCTTTGTCGGGAGGAGCTCCTACAATGAGCAGTTCTTC.

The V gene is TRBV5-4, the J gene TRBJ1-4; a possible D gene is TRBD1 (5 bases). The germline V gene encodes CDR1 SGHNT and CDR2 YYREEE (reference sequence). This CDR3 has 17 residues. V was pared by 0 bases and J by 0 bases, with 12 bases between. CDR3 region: CASSLAPGRATNEKLFF. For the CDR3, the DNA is TGTGCCAGCAGCTTGGCCCCGGGCAGGGCAACTAATGAAAAACTGTTTTTT.

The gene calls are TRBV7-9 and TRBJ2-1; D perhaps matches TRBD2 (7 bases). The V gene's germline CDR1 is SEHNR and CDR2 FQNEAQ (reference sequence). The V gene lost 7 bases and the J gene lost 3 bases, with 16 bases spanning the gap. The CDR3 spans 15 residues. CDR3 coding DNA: TGTGCCAGCAACAAGGGGGAGGGGGGCTACAATGAGCAGTTCTTC. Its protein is CASNKGEGGYNEQFF. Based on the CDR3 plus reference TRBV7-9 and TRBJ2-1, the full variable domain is DTGVSQNPRHKITKRGQNVTFRCDPISEHNRLYWYRQTLGQGPEFLTYFQNEAQLEKSRLLSDRFSAERPKGSFSTLEIQRTEQGDSAMYLCASNKGEGGYNEQFFGPGTRLTVL.

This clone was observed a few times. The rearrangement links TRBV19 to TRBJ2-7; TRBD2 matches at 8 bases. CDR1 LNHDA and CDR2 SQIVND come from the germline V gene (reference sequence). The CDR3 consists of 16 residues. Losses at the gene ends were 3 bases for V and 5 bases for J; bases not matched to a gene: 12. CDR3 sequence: CASSILASGSNDEQYF. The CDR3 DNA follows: TGTGCCAGTAGTATTCTGGCCAGCGGGAGTAACGACGAGCAGTACTTC.

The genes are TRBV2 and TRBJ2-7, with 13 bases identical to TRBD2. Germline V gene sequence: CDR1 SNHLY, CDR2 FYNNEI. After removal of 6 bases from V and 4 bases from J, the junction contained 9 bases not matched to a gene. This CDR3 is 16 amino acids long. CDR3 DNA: TGTGCCAGCAGCCGAGGGACTAGCGGGACGCCATACGAGCAGTACTTC. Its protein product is CASSRGTSGTPYEQYF.

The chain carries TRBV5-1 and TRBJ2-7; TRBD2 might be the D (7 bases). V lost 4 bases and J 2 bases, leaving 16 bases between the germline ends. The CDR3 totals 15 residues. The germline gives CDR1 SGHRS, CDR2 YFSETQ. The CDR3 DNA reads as TGCGCCAGCAGCCAGGGGACTACCGCCACCTACGAGCAGTACTTC. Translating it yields CASSQGTTATYEQYF. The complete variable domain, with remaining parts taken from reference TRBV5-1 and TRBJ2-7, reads KAGVTQTPRYLIKTRGQQVTLSCSPISGHRSVSWYQQTPGQGLQFLFEYFSETQRNKGNFPGRFSGRQFSNSRSEMNVSTLELGDSALYLCASSQGTTATYEQYFGPGTRLTVT.

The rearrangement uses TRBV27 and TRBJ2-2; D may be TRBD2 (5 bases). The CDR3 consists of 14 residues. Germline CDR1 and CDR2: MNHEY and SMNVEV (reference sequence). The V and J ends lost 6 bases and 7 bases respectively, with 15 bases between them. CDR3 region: CASSIMVGSGELFF. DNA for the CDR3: TGTGCCAGCAGCATTATGGTTGGGAGCGGGGAGCTGTTTTTT.

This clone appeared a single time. CDR3 sequence: CASTLGGNNNEQFF. The CDR3 DNA reads as TGTGCCAGCACCCTGGGAGGCAACAACAATGAGCAGTTCTTC. The chain carries TRBV27 and TRBJ2-1, with a weak D call TRBD2 (6 bases). CDR3 length: 14 residues. The V gene's germline CDR1 is MNHEY and CDR2 SMNVEV (reference sequence). V gave up 7 bases and J gave up 5 bases, with 15 bases separating them.

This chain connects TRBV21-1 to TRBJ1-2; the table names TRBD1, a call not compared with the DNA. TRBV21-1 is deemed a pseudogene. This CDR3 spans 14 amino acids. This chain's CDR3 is CASSIWAANYGYTF. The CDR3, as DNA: TGTGCCAGCAGCATCTGGGCAGCTAACTATGGCTACACCTTC.

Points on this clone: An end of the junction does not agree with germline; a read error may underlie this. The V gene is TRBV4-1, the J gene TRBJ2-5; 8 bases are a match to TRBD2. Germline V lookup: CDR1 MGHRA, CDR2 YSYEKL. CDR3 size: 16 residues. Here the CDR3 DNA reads TGCGCCAGCAGCCAAGTAGCGGGGTGGGGACAAGGGACCCAGTACTTC. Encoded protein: CASSQVAGWGQGTQYF.

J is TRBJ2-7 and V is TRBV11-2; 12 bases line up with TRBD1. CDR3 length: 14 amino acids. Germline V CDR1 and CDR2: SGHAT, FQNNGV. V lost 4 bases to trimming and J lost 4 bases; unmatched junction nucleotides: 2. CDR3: CASSSGQGAYEQYF. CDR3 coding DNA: TGTGCCAGCAGCTCGGGACAGGGGGCTTACGAGCAGTACTTC.